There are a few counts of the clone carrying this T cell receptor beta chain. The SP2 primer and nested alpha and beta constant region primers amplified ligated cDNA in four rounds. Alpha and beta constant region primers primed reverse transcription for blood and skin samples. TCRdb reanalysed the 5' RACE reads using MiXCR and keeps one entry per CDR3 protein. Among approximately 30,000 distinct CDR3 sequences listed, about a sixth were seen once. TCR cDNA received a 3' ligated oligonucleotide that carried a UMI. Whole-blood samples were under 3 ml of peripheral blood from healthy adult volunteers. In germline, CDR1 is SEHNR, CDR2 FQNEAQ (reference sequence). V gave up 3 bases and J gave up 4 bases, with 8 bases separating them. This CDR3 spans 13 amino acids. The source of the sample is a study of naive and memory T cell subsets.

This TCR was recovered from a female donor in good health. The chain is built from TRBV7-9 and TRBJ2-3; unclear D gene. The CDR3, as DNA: TGTGCCAGCAGCTTGGAGATCCCAGATACGCAGTATTTT. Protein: CASSLEIPDTQYF.